This T cell receptor (beta chain) was recovered during a study of blood T cell repertoires in COVID-19. The wider study: Material from acute and convalescent COVID-19 was sourced from the United States, Italy and Spain. T cells, B-cell-depleted T cells, or PBMCs provided the cDNA or gDNA that served as material.

Germline CDR1 SGHDN, CDR2 FVKESK. This CDR3 is built from 14 residues. J lost 2 bases, V lost 4 bases, and 4 bases had no gene match. Enrollment of patients from Seattle took place during active infection, with longitudinal follow-up. Authors' analysis steps: Cell counts per sample came from amplifying reference gene primers. Libraries were prepared by immunoSEQ multiplex PCR; TCRdb keeps only in-frame clonotypes and omits some of them. V and J calls and clone size follow that table, whereas D and trimming were derived from the DNA. The repertoire has over 200,000 clones, 80% to 95% of them found once; the top ten carry approximately 0.77%.

Sequenced: peripheral blood. The chain joins TRBV14 to TRBJ2-7, with 8 nucleotides matching TRBD1. This TCR was recovered from a man aged 60-69 years with COVID-19, enrolled during active disease. The CDR3 DNA sequence: TGTGCCAGCAGCCCGGGGACAGGAGCCTACGAGCAGTACTTC. It is translated as CASSPGTGAYEQYF.